This T cell receptor (beta chain) was obtained from a study of long-term antiretroviral therapy in people with HIV. The assay used was immunoSEQ (version v3.0), run at survey level. This table comes from immunoSEQ multiplex PCR, and its TCRdb copy is limited to in-frame clones, with some not included. The repertoire holds approximately 17,000 clones, with roughly 72% as singletons. CDR3 length equals 16 residues. With 7 bases clipped from V and 6 bases from J, the junction kept 7 bases outside the gene matches. The germline V gene has CDR1 SGHTA and CDR2 FQGNSA. This receptor was taken from a woman in her forties or fifties with HIV. Sequences were derived from unsorted PBMCs, sampled approximately 2.5 years before starting antiretroviral therapy. The J gene is TRBJ2-1, the V gene TRBV7-2, with 15 bases identical to TRBD2. CDR3 sequence reads: CASNGLAGGFFNEQFF. As DNA, the CDR3 is TGTGCCAGCAACGGACTAGCGGGGGGGTTCTTCAATGAGCAGTTCTTC.